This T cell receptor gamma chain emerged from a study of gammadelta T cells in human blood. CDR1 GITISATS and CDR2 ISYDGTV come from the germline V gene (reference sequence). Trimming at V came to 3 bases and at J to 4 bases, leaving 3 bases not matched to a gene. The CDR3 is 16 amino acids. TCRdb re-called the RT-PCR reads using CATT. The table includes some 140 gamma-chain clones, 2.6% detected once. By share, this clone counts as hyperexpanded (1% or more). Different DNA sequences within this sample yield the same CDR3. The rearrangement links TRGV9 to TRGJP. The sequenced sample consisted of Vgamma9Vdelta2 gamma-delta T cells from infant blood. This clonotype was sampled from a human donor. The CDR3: CALWETQELGKKIKVF. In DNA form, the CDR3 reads TGTGCCTTGTGGGAGACCCAAGAGTTGGGCAAAAAAATCAAGGTATTT.